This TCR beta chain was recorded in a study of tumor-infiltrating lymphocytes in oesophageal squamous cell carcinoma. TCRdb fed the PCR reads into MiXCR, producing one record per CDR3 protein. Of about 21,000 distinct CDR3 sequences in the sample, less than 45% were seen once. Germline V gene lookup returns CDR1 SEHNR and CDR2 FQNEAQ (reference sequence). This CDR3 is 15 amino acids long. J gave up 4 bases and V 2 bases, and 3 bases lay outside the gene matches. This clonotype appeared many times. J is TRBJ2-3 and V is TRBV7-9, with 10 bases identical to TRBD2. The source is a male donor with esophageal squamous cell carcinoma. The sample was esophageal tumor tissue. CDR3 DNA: TGTGCCAGCAGCTTACTAGCGGGAGACGCAGATACGCAGTATTTT. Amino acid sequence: CASSLLAGDADTQYF. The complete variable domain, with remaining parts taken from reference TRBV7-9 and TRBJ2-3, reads DTGVSQNPRHKITKRGQNVTFRCDPISEHNRLYWYRQTLGQGPEFLTYFQNEAQLEKSRLLSDRFSAERPKGSFSTLEIQRTEQGDSAMYLCASSLLAGDADTQYFGPGTRLTVL.